A selection of T cell receptor beta chains follows, all from one sample in a study of Ad26.COV2.S vaccination and SARS-CoV-2 variants. Profiled with immunoSEQ multiplex PCR; TCRdb holds only in-frame clones, not every one. The sample yields around 100,000 clones, around 82% seen once. Sequenced material: peripheral blood, taken after recovery from COVID-19. The source of these receptors is a human donor who had recovered from COVID-19. The conserved cysteine and the conserved F or W are not part of the CDR3 here. The order of the fields is V gene, J gene, CDR3 protein.

v_gene: TRBV5-1
j_gene: TRBJ1-1
CDR3aa: ASSSATVNTEAF

v_gene: TRBV7-3
j_gene: TRBJ2-3
CDR3aa: ASSLGGFSDTQY

v_gene: TRBV7-9
j_gene: TRBJ2-5
CDR3aa: ALSGLKTQY

v_gene: TRBV6-5
j_gene: TRBJ1-6
CDR3aa: ASRVAGTGNSPLH

v_gene: TRBV29-1
j_gene: TRBJ2-1
CDR3aa: SVDSEQF

v_gene: TRBV6-5
j_gene: TRBJ2-7
CDR3aa: ASSRQGGYYEQY

v_gene: TRBV28
j_gene: TRBJ2-5
CDR3aa: ASSSPGQLQETQY

v_gene: TRBV11-2
j_gene: TRBJ2-3
CDR3aa: ASSLGGTDTQY

v_gene: TRBV6-5
j_gene: TRBJ2-7
CDR3aa: ASSSGTATYEQY

v_gene: TRBV5-1
j_gene: TRBJ2-7
CDR3aa: ASSLAGTLTYEQY

v_gene: TRBV29-1
j_gene: TRBJ2-3
CDR3aa: SASPGGRGTDTQY

v_gene: TRBV10-3
j_gene: TRBJ1-5
CDR3aa: AINPTGGNQPQH

v_gene: TRBV4-2
j_gene: TRBJ2-3
CDR3aa: ASSQSIDTQY

v_gene: TRBV2
j_gene: TRBJ2-3
CDR3aa: ASSISNTQY

v_gene: TRBV5-1
j_gene: TRBJ2-5
CDR3aa: ASSLGDRAETQY

v_gene: TRBV2
j_gene: TRBJ2-3
CDR3aa: ASSELSDTQY

v_gene: TRBV7-2
j_gene: TRBJ1-4
CDR3aa: ASSLLTATNEKLF

v_gene: TRBV5-4
j_gene: TRBJ2-7
CDR3aa: ASSLGAKYEQY

v_gene: TRBV29-1
j_gene: TRBJ2-1
CDR3aa: SGKDLTSFNEQF

v_gene: TRBV6-5
j_gene: TRBJ2-2
CDR3aa: ASSYSGARRELF

v_gene: TRBV3-1/TRBV3-2
j_gene: TRBJ2-5
CDR3aa: ASSQDLERTSGGPPQETQY

v_gene: TRBV2
j_gene: TRBJ1-2
CDR3aa: ASKGQGVGYGYT

v_gene: TRBV14
j_gene: TRBJ1-1
CDR3aa: ASSQEWNRAAF

v_gene: TRBV19
j_gene: TRBJ2-7
CDR3aa: ASSETGTGEYEQY